Listed below are T cell receptor beta chains from one sample, sequenced in a study of cytomegalovirus exposure and HLA in healthy donors. Produced via immunoSEQ multiplex PCR; TCRdb's table is partial and in-frame only. The sample carries 91,000 or so clones, approximately 76% recorded once. The sample taken for sequencing was PBMCs. These TCRs come from a man aged 25-40 years in good health and CMV-seropositive. Both conserved end residues are part of each CDR3.

CDR3 protein: CASSPGGGGSNQPQHF; J gene: TRBJ1-5; V gene: TRBV18
CDR3 protein: CASSRTGTDYSPLHF; J gene: TRBJ1-6; V gene: TRBV5-8
CDR3 protein: CAWSVRSSGSVHEQYF; J gene: TRBJ2-7; V gene: TRBV30
CDR3 protein: CASSLAVTGGTEAFF; J gene: TRBJ1-1; V gene: TRBV5-6
CDR3 protein: CASSLRSRGTYSNQPQHF; J gene: TRBJ1-5; V gene: TRBV7-8
CDR3 protein: CASSDAGLSYNEQFF; J gene: TRBJ2-1; V gene: TRBV2
CDR3 protein: CASSPSGQKGNTIYF; J gene: TRBJ1-3; V gene: TRBV7-2
CDR3 protein: CSSSPPTGSLTEAFF; J gene: TRBJ1-1; V gene: TRBV7-9
CDR3 protein: CASSLTGTGGPNEQFF; J gene: TRBJ2-1; V gene: TRBV18
CDR3 protein: CASSRLAGGYEQYF; J gene: TRBJ2-7; V gene: TRBV19
CDR3 protein: CASSPRGSGRALGANVLTF; J gene: TRBJ2-6; V gene: TRBV27
CDR3 protein: CASSSPGQGKNQPQHF; J gene: TRBJ1-5; V gene: TRBV28
CDR3 protein: CASSPTSGGSTDTQYF; J gene: TRBJ2-3; V gene: TRBV5-1
CDR3 protein: CASSVDGGEKLFF; J gene: TRBJ1-4; V gene: TRBV9
CDR3 protein: CASSETRSNTEAFF; J gene: TRBJ1-1; V gene: TRBV10-2
CDR3 protein: CASSLGTRTSGEQFF; J gene: TRBJ2-1; V gene: TRBV18
CDR3 protein: CASSLRLAGVEQYF; J gene: TRBJ2-7; V gene: TRBV5-4
CDR3 protein: CASSLPGQGAFF; J gene: TRBJ1-1; V gene: TRBV4-1
CDR3 protein: CAISESTLGGAGGSSYNEQFF; J gene: TRBJ2-1; V gene: TRBV10-3
CDR3 protein: CASSFKESNYGYTF; J gene: TRBJ1-2; V gene: TRBV5-6
CDR3 protein: CASSFAGRLSYNEQFF; J gene: TRBJ2-1; V gene: TRBV5-1
CDR3 protein: CASSLGNSGYEQYF; J gene: TRBJ2-7; V gene: TRBV5-6
CDR3 protein: CASRHTGGSGYEQYF; J gene: TRBJ2-7; V gene: TRBV28
CDR3 protein: CASSFTGIDTQYF; J gene: TRBJ2-3; V gene: TRBV7-6
CDR3 protein: CASSENSGQFF; J gene: TRBJ2-1; V gene: TRBV2
CDR3 protein: CASSPIQGTGPKETQYF; J gene: TRBJ2-5; V gene: TRBV18
CDR3 protein: CASSRDRENEQFF; J gene: TRBJ2-1; V gene: TRBV5-1
CDR3 protein: CASSGDRGRIGGYTF; J gene: TRBJ1-2; V gene: TRBV6-1
CDR3 protein: CASSAGLGYEQYF; J gene: TRBJ2-7; V gene: TRBV5-6
CDR3 protein: CASSLRDRYF; J gene: TRBJ2-5; V gene: TRBV5-1
CDR3 protein: CASSQLGTSGSGSYEQYF; J gene: TRBJ2-7; V gene: TRBV4-1
CDR3 protein: CALQRQPGLADYNEQFF; J gene: TRBJ2-1; V gene: TRBV28
CDR3 protein: CASSAPGTTYEQYF; J gene: TRBJ2-7; V gene: TRBV7-9
CDR3 protein: CASSPTGHYNQPQHF; J gene: TRBJ1-5; V gene: TRBV18
CDR3 protein: CASIERVQGVSEQYF; J gene: TRBJ2-7; V gene: TRBV6-1
CDR3 protein: CASRKDLAGVQETQYF; J gene: TRBJ2-5; V gene: TRBV7-2
CDR3 protein: CATSGAGGHEQFF; J gene: TRBJ2-1; V gene: TRBV15
CDR3 protein: CASSLYSSLAGEEKLFF; J gene: TRBJ1-4; V gene: TRBV28
CDR3 protein: CASSLTLMSTEAFF; J gene: TRBJ1-1; V gene: TRBV5-4
CDR3 protein: CASSLDRGGHRTDTQYF; J gene: TRBJ2-3; V gene: TRBV5-6
CDR3 protein: CASSLESSSYNSPLHF; J gene: TRBJ1-6; V gene: TRBV7-6
CDR3 protein: CASSLQAAEAFF; J gene: TRBJ1-1; V gene: TRBV11-2
CDR3 protein: CASSLVGGASGNYYYEQYF; J gene: TRBJ2-7; V gene: TRBV7-9
CDR3 protein: CAISGGETQYF; J gene: TRBJ2-5; V gene: TRBV10-3
CDR3 protein: CASHLAGEVYEQFF; J gene: TRBJ2-1; V gene: TRBV5-1
CDR3 protein: CASSPGPAGVQNEQYF; J gene: -; V gene: TRBV13
CDR3 protein: CASSDFAGQVGYTF; J gene: TRBJ1-2; V gene: TRBV6-1
CDR3 protein: CASFQGQGHEQYF; J gene: TRBJ2-7; V gene: TRBV6-6
CDR3 protein: CASGWGGANTEAFF; J gene: TRBJ1-1; V gene: TRBV7-2
CDR3 protein: CASSLGGKSNQPQHF; J gene: TRBJ1-5; V gene: TRBV28
CDR3 protein: CASSSWTRGRAEAFF; J gene: TRBJ1-1; V gene: TRBV7-3
CDR3 protein: CASSQVRGNTEAFF; J gene: TRBJ1-1; V gene: TRBV4-1
CDR3 protein: CASSLRGGNQPQHF; J gene: TRBJ1-5; V gene: TRBV27
CDR3 protein: CASSMATTAGKQETQYF; J gene: TRBJ2-5; V gene: TRBV19
CDR3 protein: CASGVWGDTDTQYF; J gene: TRBJ2-3; V gene: TRBV7-3